This is a list of T cell receptor beta chains from one sample in a study of T cells in Graves' hyperthyroidism and ophthalmopathy. TCRdb reprocessed the multiplex PCR reads via MiXCR and lists one record per CDR3 protein. The table has 250,000 to 300,000 distinct CDR3 sequences, over 15% seen once. Sequenced material: blood. The receptors originated from a woman between 55 and 75 years old with Graves' ophthalmopathy. CDR3s include the opening cysteine and the closing phenylalanine or tryptophan. Fields, in order: clone size, V gene, D gene, J gene, CDR3 DNA, CDR3 protein. D genes are given only for firm matches. Size tells how often a clone was seen (once, few, many) or the class of an expanded clone, and some rows leave it out.

clone size: -
V gene: TRBV6-1
D gene: TRBD1
J gene: TRBJ2-2
CDR3 DNA: TGTGCCACCAAGCCGGGACAGGGGACCGGGGAGCTGTTTTTT
CDR3 protein: CATKPGQGTGELFF

clone size: -
V gene: TRBV27
D gene: -
J gene: TRBJ1-6
CDR3 DNA: TGTGCCAGCAGTTTAAACACGGACCCTTCACCCCTCCACTTT
CDR3 protein: CASSLNTDPSPLHF

clone size: -
V gene: TRBV5-1
D gene: TRBD2
J gene: TRBJ2-2
CDR3 DNA: TGCGCCAGCCAGTTACTAGCGGGAGGGCCAACCGGGGAGCTGTTTTTT
CDR3 protein: CASQLLAGGPTGELFF

clone size: many
V gene: TRBV7-3
D gene: -
J gene: TRBJ2-1
CDR3 DNA: TGTGCCAGCAGCACCGGGACACCCTCCTACAATGAGCAGTTCTTC
CDR3 protein: CASSTGTPSYNEQFF

clone size: -
V gene: TRBV19
D gene: -
J gene: TRBJ2-2
CDR3 DNA: TGTGCCAGTAGTAAAACAGGAACGAACACCGGGGAGCTGTTTTTT
CDR3 protein: CASSKTGTNTGELFF

clone size: many
V gene: TRBV9
D gene: TRBD1
J gene: TRBJ2-7
CDR3 DNA: TGTGCCAGCAGCGTAGCCCCCACAGGGGGCTACGAGCAGTACTTC
CDR3 protein: CASSVAPTGGYEQYF

clone size: many
V gene: TRBV5-1
D gene: -
J gene: TRBJ1-1
CDR3 DNA: TGCGCCAGCCGGCTAGAGAACACTGAAGCTTTCTTT
CDR3 protein: CASRLENTEAFF

clone size: many
V gene: TRBV2
D gene: TRBD2
J gene: TRBJ2-7
CDR3 DNA: TGTGCCAGCAGTGCATTATGGAGAAGCGGGGGGGCCTACGAGCAGTACTTC
CDR3 protein: CASSALWRSGGAYEQYF

clone size: many
V gene: TRBV6-2/TRBV6-3
D gene: -
J gene: TRBJ2-7
CDR3 DNA: TGTGCCAGCAGTTACAGGGAAACGAGGGAGCAGTACTTC
CDR3 protein: CASSYRETREQYF

clone size: -
V gene: TRBV28
D gene: TRBD2
J gene: TRBJ2-7
CDR3 DNA: TGTGCCAGCAGTTCCCCACTAGCGCCCACCTACGAGCAGTACTTC
CDR3 protein: CASSSPLAPTYEQYF

clone size: many
V gene: TRBV2
D gene: -
J gene: TRBJ2-1
CDR3 DNA: TGTGCCAGCAGTGAATCGACAGGCCAGAGCTCCTACAATGAGCAGTTCTTC
CDR3 protein: CASSESTGQSSYNEQFF

clone size: -
V gene: TRBV9
D gene: TRBD1
J gene: TRBJ2-7
CDR3 DNA: TGTGCCAGCAGCGTAGCTGTGGGACAGGGGGCGAGGGAGCAGTACTTC
CDR3 protein: CASSVAVGQGAREQYF

clone size: many
V gene: TRBV12-3/TRBV12-4
D gene: TRBD2
J gene: TRBJ2-5
CDR3 DNA: TGTGCCAGCAGTTTTTGGCTAGCGGGGGAAGAGACCCAGTACTTC
CDR3 protein: CASSFWLAGEETQYF

clone size: many
V gene: TRBV29-1
D gene: TRBD1
J gene: TRBJ1-2
CDR3 DNA: TGCAGCGCCACTCCGGGACAGAACTATGGCTACACCTTC
CDR3 protein: CSATPGQNYGYTF

clone size: many
V gene: TRBV27
D gene: TRBD1
J gene: TRBJ1-1
CDR3 DNA: TGTGCCAGCGGACGAAGGGACAGGAACACTGAAGCTTTCTTT
CDR3 protein: CASGRRDRNTEAFF

clone size: many
V gene: TRBV11-2
D gene: TRBD1
J gene: TRBJ1-2
CDR3 DNA: TGTGCCAGCAGCGTAGGGCCGGGACAGTACTATGGCTACACCTTC
CDR3 protein: CASSVGPGQYYGYTF

clone size: few
V gene: TRBV20-1
D gene: TRBD1
J gene: TRBJ2-7
CDR3 DNA: TGCAGTGCTAGGGACAGGGCTGGCGAGCAGTACTTC
CDR3 protein: CSARDRAGEQYF

clone size: many
V gene: TRBV7-2
D gene: TRBD1
J gene: TRBJ2-7
CDR3 DNA: TGTGCCAGCAGCCTCCGACAGGGGGCCTCCGAGCAGTACTTC
CDR3 protein: CASSLRQGASEQYF

clone size: -
V gene: TRBV29-1
D gene: TRBD1
J gene: TRBJ2-7
CDR3 DNA: TGCAGCGTTAGGGACAGTAGGTCCTACGAGCAGTACTTC
CDR3 protein: CSVRDSRSYEQYF

clone size: -
V gene: TRBV20-1
D gene: -
J gene: TRBJ1-2
CDR3 DNA: TGCAGTGCTAGTCAGCTGGGAGGGGGGTCTGGCTACACCTTC
CDR3 protein: CSASQLGGGSGYTF

clone size: many
V gene: TRBV11-2
D gene: TRBD2
J gene: TRBJ2-7
CDR3 DNA: TGTGCCAGCAGCTTTCGGGACTATCTACCTTACGAGCAGTACTTC
CDR3 protein: CASSFRDYLPYEQYF

clone size: many
V gene: TRBV20-1
D gene: TRBD2
J gene: TRBJ2-3
CDR3 DNA: TGCAGTGCTAGAGGGGGGGGTTGGAGCACAGATACGCAGTATTTT
CDR3 protein: CSARGGGWSTDTQYF

clone size: many
V gene: TRBV5-1
D gene: TRBD1
J gene: TRBJ1-1
CDR3 DNA: TGCGCCAGCAGCGTAAAGGACAGGGGAAGAACTGAAGCTTTCTTT
CDR3 protein: CASSVKDRGRTEAFF

clone size: many
V gene: TRBV24-1
D gene: -
J gene: TRBJ2-1
CDR3 DNA: TGTGCCACCAGTGATCGGGGGTACAATGAGCAGTTCTTC
CDR3 protein: CATSDRGYNEQFF

clone size: many
V gene: TRBV7-9
D gene: -
J gene: TRBJ2-7
CDR3 DNA: TGTGCCAGCAGCTTAGTTGGCGGATACGAGCAGTACTTC
CDR3 protein: CASSLVGGYEQYF

clone size: many
V gene: TRBV5-1
D gene: -
J gene: TRBJ2-3
CDR3 DNA: TGCGCCAGCAGCTTGGGGCCCCTCGGACTTAGCACAGATACGCAGTATTTT
CDR3 protein: CASSLGPLGLSTDTQYF

clone size: many
V gene: TRBV5-1
D gene: -
J gene: TRBJ2-3
CDR3 DNA: TGCGCCAGCACTTTCAGCGAAGATACGCAGTATTTT
CDR3 protein: CASTFSEDTQYF

clone size: many
V gene: TRBV20-1
D gene: -
J gene: TRBJ1-5
CDR3 DNA: TGCAGTGCTCTTAAGGAGGCAGGGAACAATCAGCCCCAGCATTTT
CDR3 protein: CSALKEAGNNQPQHF

clone size: -
V gene: TRBV7-9
D gene: TRBD1
J gene: TRBJ2-1
CDR3 DNA: TGTGCCAGCAGCTTCCTCGGGACAGGTCGGAATGAGCAGTTCTTC
CDR3 protein: CASSFLGTGRNEQFF

clone size: many
V gene: TRBV10-1
D gene: TRBD1
J gene: TRBJ2-7
CDR3 DNA: TGCGCCAGCAGCCCCGGGACAGGAAGGTACGAGCAGTACTTC
CDR3 protein: CASSPGTGRYEQYF

clone size: many
V gene: TRBV4-3
D gene: -
J gene: TRBJ2-3
CDR3 DNA: TGCGCCAGCAGCCAAGACCCTCTAGGAGATACGCAGTATTTT
CDR3 protein: CASSQDPLGDTQYF

clone size: many
V gene: TRBV10-1
D gene: -
J gene: TRBJ2-5
CDR3 DNA: TGCGCCAGCAGCCGGACAGTTCAAGAGACCCAGTACTTC
CDR3 protein: CASSRTVQETQYF

clone size: many
V gene: TRBV30
D gene: -
J gene: TRBJ2-1
CDR3 DNA: TGTGCCTGGAGTGTCCAACACCGGAAATCCTACAATGAGCAGTTCTTC
CDR3 protein: CAWSVQHRKSYNEQFF

clone size: many
V gene: TRBV7-2
D gene: -
J gene: TRBJ1-1
CDR3 DNA: TGTGCCAGCAGGATAATTCAGGGAGCGAACACTGAAGCTTTCTTT
CDR3 protein: CASRIIQGANTEAFF

clone size: many
V gene: TRBV6-1
D gene: TRBD1
J gene: TRBJ2-1
CDR3 DNA: TGTGCCAGCACAACTGAGGGGGCAGGGAGCTATGAGCAGTTCTTC
CDR3 protein: CASTTEGAGSYEQFF